This is a list of T cell receptor beta chains from one sample in a study of neurological immune-mediated disorders. TCRdb re-called the 5' RACE reads with MiXCR, one entry per CDR3 protein. The sample holds about 58,000 distinct CDR3 sequences; about 3.4% are singletons and the top ten take 7.1%. The sample consisted of PBMCs. These receptors all stem from an older woman with multiple sclerosis. CDR3s include the opening cysteine and the closing phenylalanine or tryptophan. Fields, in order: clone size, CDR3 length, V gene, J gene, CDR3 protein. Sizes are listed as how often the clone was seen (once, few, many) or a class if it is expanded.

>many|12|TRBV20-1|TRBJ2-2
CSARARLGELFF
>many|15|TRBV7-9|TRBJ2-1
CASSLKVPDRDEQFF
>many|15|TRBV5-6|TRBJ2-7
CASSGTGQGHGEQYF
>many|14|TRBV20-1|TRBJ1-5
CSARGRGEHQPQHF
>many|17|TRBV10-3|TRBJ2-1
CAISLITLGTGNNEQFF
>few|13|TRBV10-3|TRBJ1-2
CAISDGRVGGYTF
>many|14|TRBV28|TRBJ1-6
CASLPPDTNSPLHF
>many|15|TRBV5-6|TRBJ2-3
CASSFRDSYTDTQYF
>many|14|TRBV27|TRBJ2-7
CASSYGSVTYEQYF
>many|13|TRBV28|TRBJ2-1
CASSRTGRHEQFF
>many|15|TRBV6-6|TRBJ1-3
CASRPQARFGNTIYF
>many|16|TRBV20-1|TRBJ2-3
CSARDRLAGVGHTQYF
>many|15|TRBV9|TRBJ2-1
CASSDTSGSYNEQFF
>many|14|TRBV20-1|TRBJ2-7
CSARVSPTLYEQYF
>many|15|TRBV24-1|TRBJ2-1
CATSDPGQGVDEQFF
>many|15|TRBV9|TRBJ2-1
CASSARLASYNEQFF
>many|13|TRBV5-1|TRBJ1-1
CASSFPDRAEAFF
>many|14|TRBV3-1|TRBJ1-5
CASSQDRSYGPQHF